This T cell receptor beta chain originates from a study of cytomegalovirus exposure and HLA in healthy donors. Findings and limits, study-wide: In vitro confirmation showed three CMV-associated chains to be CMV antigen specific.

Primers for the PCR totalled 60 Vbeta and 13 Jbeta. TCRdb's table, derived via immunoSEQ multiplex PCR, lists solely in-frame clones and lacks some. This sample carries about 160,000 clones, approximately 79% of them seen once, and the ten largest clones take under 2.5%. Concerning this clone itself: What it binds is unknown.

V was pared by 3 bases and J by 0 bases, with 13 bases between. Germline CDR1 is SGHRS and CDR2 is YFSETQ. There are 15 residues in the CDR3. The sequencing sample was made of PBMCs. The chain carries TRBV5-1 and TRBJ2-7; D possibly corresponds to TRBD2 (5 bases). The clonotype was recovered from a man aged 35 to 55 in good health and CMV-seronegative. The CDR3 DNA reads TGCGCCAGCAGCTCGGTCGGACTCTCCTCCTACGAGCAGTACTTC. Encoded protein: CASSSVGLSSYEQYF.